The 8 T cell receptor beta chains below were found in one sample sequenced in a study of shared clonotypes between healthy human individuals. Sequencing used immunoSEQ multiplex PCR; TCRdb keeps in-frame clones, though not all of them. Of around 700,000 clones in the sample, more than 70% were seen once. Sequencing input: memory CD4+ T cells sorted from blood. The subset is: CD45RA-negative fraction. These receptors were collected from a woman in her twenties or thirties in good health.

The chain recombines TRBV25-1 with TRBJ1-2; perhaps TRBD1 as D (5 bases). V was shortened by 4 bases and J by 0 bases, with 9 bases between the two germline ends. The CDR3 totals 14 residues. Germline CDR1 is MGHDK and CDR2 is SYGVNS. The chain's CDR3 is CASSVTGANYGYTF. The CDR3 coding sequence is TGTGCCAGCAGTGTGACGGGGGCTAACTATGGCTACACCTTC.

DNA of the CDR3: TGTGCCAGCAGCGGGGCCGATACGCAGTATTTT. Amino acid sequence: CASSGADTQYF. The rearrangement uses TRBV2 and TRBJ2-3, with D possibly called TRBD1 or TRBD2 (5 bases each). V lost 6 bases to trimming and J lost 6 bases, with 7 bases between them. Germline V CDR1 and CDR2: SNHLY, FYNNEI. The CDR3 totals 11 residues.

This chain uses TRBV5-5 with TRBJ1-5, with D perhaps matching TRBD1 (6 bases). The CDR3 consists of 16 residues. The V end was cut by 4 bases, the J end by 4 bases, with 18 bases between. Germline V gives CDR1 SGHKS, CDR2 YYEKEE (reference sequence). The CDR3 spells CASSRLGGDINQPQHF. The CDR3 nucleotides are TGTGCCAGCAGCCGCCTTGGGGGGGACATTAATCAGCCCCAGCATTTT.

A word on this clone: This CDR3 is also generated by other DNA sequences in the sample. The chain uses TRBV29-1 and TRBJ2-7; 12 bases align to TRBD1. CDR1 is SQVTM, CDR2 ANQGSEA, per germline. The CDR3 covers 14 residues. V lost 3 bases and J lost 5; bases outside the gene matches: 5. The CDR3 region is CSVDGTGGLDEQYF. The CDR3 nucleotides are TGCAGCGTTGACGGGACAGGGGGCCTAGACGAGCAGTACTTC.

This chain's CDR3 is CASSPSASGAYEQYF. In nucleotides, the CDR3 is TGTGCCAGCAGCCCCAGCGCTAGCGGGGCCTACGAGCAGTACTTC. This rearrangement joins TRBV7-3 to TRBJ2-7; the match to TRBD2 covers 9 bases. The ends lost 5 bases at V and 2 bases at J; junction bases unmatched: 7. This CDR3 region has 15 residues. Germline CDR1 and CDR2: SGHTA and FQGTGA.

The CDR3 here is CASSSRTARSYEQYF. In DNA form, the CDR3 reads TGTGCCAGCAGCTCCCGGACAGCTCGCTCCTACGAGCAGTACTTC. V and J are TRBV11-1 and TRBJ2-7; a possible D gene is TRBD1 (6 bases). This CDR3 spans 15 amino acids. Trimming removed 4 bases from V and 0 bases from J, with 13 bases in between. CDR1 SGHAT and CDR2 FQDESV come from the germline V gene (reference sequence).

The V call is TRBV14, the J call TRBJ2-7; no clear D gene. The CDR3 spans 13 residues. With 4 bases removed from V and 0 bases from J, the gap between germline ends came to 7 bases. Germline CDR1 is SGHDN and CDR2 is FVKESK. CDR3 loop: CASSRELSYEQYF. The DNA for the CDR3 is TGTGCCAGCAGCCGAGAGCTCTCCTACGAGCAGTACTTC.

The chain carries TRBV19 and TRBJ2-5; TRBD2 matches 7 bases. J was trimmed by 4 bases and V by 10 bases; bases with no gene match: 12. Germline CDR1 and CDR2: LNHDA and SQIVND (reference sequence). CDR3 size: 14 residues. CDR3 region: CATRAVERGETQYF. The CDR3 coding sequence is TGTGCCACCCGGGCCGTAGAGCGGGGAGAGACCCAGTACTTC.